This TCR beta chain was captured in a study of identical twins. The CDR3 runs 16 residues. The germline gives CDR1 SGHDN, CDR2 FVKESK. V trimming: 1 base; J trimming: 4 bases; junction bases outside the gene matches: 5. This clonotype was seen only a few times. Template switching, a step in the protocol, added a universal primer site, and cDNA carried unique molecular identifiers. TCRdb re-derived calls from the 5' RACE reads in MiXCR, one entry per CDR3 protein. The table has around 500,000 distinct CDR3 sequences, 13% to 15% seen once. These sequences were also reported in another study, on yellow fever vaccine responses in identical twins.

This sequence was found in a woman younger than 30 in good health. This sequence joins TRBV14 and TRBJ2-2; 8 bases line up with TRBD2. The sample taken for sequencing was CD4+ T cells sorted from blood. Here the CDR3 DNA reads TGTGCCAGCAGCCAAGTGGGACTAGAAGGCACCGGGGAGCTGTTTTTT. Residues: CASSQVGLEGTGELFF.